The 18 T cell receptor beta chains presented below share a single source sample, sequenced in a study of CD8 T cells in ankylosing spondylitis. Study-wide results and caveats: For ankylosing spondylitis blood, a TCR beta motif of 7 or 8 highly homologous variants appeared characteristic.

TCRdb used MiXCR to reprocess the 5' RACE reads, holding one entry per CDR3 protein. The sample includes some 840,000 distinct CDR3 sequences, 12% of them seen just once. For these receptors, no antigen is known. Sample: blood, either unsorted or a sorted T cell fraction (not recorded which). The receptors stem from a male donor with ankylosing spondylitis.

This clonotype came up a few times. This sequence joins TRBV11-2 and TRBJ1-3; 7 positions match TRBD1. The CDR3 spans 17 residues. Germline CDR1 SGHAT, CDR2 FQNNGV. With 3 bases clipped from V and 4 bases from J, the junction kept 12 bases outside the gene matches. CDR3 DNA: TGTGCCAGCAGCTTCCGCAACCAGGGGGACTCCGGAAACACCATATATTTT. Translated: CASSFRNQGDSGNTIYF.

The chain uses TRBV7-8 and TRBJ1-1; D gene unclear. Germline CDR1 SGHVS, CDR2 FQNEAQ. The CDR3 has 14 amino acids. Trimming stripped 0 bases from V and 8 bases from J, with 13 bases between. The CDR3 DNA reads TGTGCCAGCAGCTTAGCCCTCCCAGGCTCAGAAGCTTTCTTT. Amino acids: CASSLALPGSEAFF.

The chain employs TRBV6-2 or TRBV6-3 and TRBJ1-5, with a possible D match to TRBD1 (5 bases). The CDR3 extends over 16 amino acids. The germline CDR1 and CDR2 sequences are MNHEY and SVGEGT. V was pared by 0 bases and J by 5 bases, with 14 bases between. CDR3 in amino acids: CASSYSRGSEYQPQHF. The CDR3 DNA reads TGTGCCAGCAGTTACTCAAGGGGAAGCGAATATCAGCCCCAGCATTTT.

In this sample, this clonotype turned up a few times. The chain recombines TRBV5-1 with TRBJ1-1, with a weak D call TRBD1 (5 bases). Germline V gene sequence: CDR1 SGHRS, CDR2 YFSETQ. This CDR3 contains 13 residues. The V and J ends lost 3 bases and 5 bases respectively, with 11 bases between them. CDR3: CASSSIGGTEAFF. CDR3 DNA sequence: TGCGCCAGCAGCTCCATTGGGGGAACTGAAGCTTTCTTT.

This clonotype appeared many times. CDR3 coding DNA: TGTGCCAGCAGTCAAGATCCGTCGGATACGCAGTATTTT. Translated: CASSQDPSDTQYF. The chain couples TRBV6-1 to TRBJ2-3; the D is unclear. Trimming cost V 5 bases and J 6 bases, with 12 bases left between them. This CDR3 comprises 13 residues. CDR1 and CDR2 (germline): MNHNS, SASEGT.

The chain recombines TRBV27 with TRBJ1-5, with D unresolved. V was clipped by 3 bases and J by 3 bases, with 6 bases between them. CDR3 size: 13 residues. The germline gives CDR1 MNHEY, CDR2 SMNVEV (reference sequence). This chain's CDR3 is CASSFFYNQPQHF. In DNA, the CDR3 is TGTGCCAGCAGTTTTTTCTACAATCAGCCCCAGCATTTT.

There are a few counts of this clonotype. The chain joins TRBV20-1 to TRBJ1-3; D gene uncertain. CDR1 and CDR2 (germline): DFQATT, SNEGSKA (reference sequence). The CDR3 loop spans 11 amino acids. Trimming left V 3 bases short and J 5 bases short, with 5 bases between. Here the CDR3 DNA reads TGCAGTGCTAGTATAAGAAACACCATATATTTT. The encoded protein is CSASIRNTIYF.

This clonotype occurred a few times. This chain joins TRBV9 and TRBJ2-5, with D perhaps matching TRBD2 (7 bases). This CDR3 has 14 residues. Germline V gene data show CDR1 as SGDLS and CDR2 as YYNGEE. V dropped 4 bases and J dropped 6 bases, with 16 bases sitting between them. In nucleotides, the CDR3 is TGTGCCAGCAGCTCACAGGGAGGGAGGCAGACCCAGTACTTC. Translated: CASSSQGGRQTQYF.

This chain links TRBV20-1 with TRBJ1-1; no clear D. V was cut by 1 base and J by 0 bases, with 9 bases left in between. The CDR3 has 14 amino acids. CDR1 DFQATT and CDR2 SNEGSKA come from the germline V gene (reference sequence). The CDR3 is CSARVIVMNTEAFF. The DNA of the CDR3 is TGCAGTGCTAGAGTGATCGTTATGAACACTGAAGCTTTCTTT.

The rearrangement uses TRBV4-2 and TRBJ2-5; the D is unclear. V lost 0 bases and J 0 bases, leaving 17 bases between the germline ends. There are 18 residues in the CDR3. Germline V lookup: CDR1 LGHNA, CDR2 YNFKEQ. CDR3 sequence reads: CASSQERRLDLYQETQYF. The CDR3 bases are TGTGCCAGCAGCCAAGAGAGAAGGCTAGATTTGTACCAAGAGACCCAGTACTTC.

V and J are TRBV6-1 and TRBJ2-5, with 8 bases matching TRBD1. Germline V gene data show CDR1 as MNHNS and CDR2 as SASEGT. The CDR3 has 15 residues. Losses at the gene ends were 6 bases for V and 3 bases for J; bases not matched to a gene: 9. Written as DNA, the CDR3 is TGTGCCAGCAGAGGGTGGACAGGGATTAAAGAGACCCAGTACTTC. It is translated as CASRGWTGIKETQYF.

J is TRBJ2-7 and V is TRBV2; maybe TRBD1 (5 bases). This CDR3 comprises 14 residues. Trimming pared 7 bases from V and 4 bases from J, leaving 17 bases between. Germline-derived CDR1 and CDR2 are SNHLY and FYNNEI. The CDR3 DNA reads TGTGCCAGCACCATGGTCCTGACAGTTTACGAGCAGTACTTC. Translation: CASTMVLTVYEQYF.

This clonotype was detected only a few times. V and J are TRBV20-1 and TRBJ1-6, with a tentative D call TRBD1 (6 bases). V was shortened by 5 bases and J by 0 bases, with 20 bases between the two germline ends. The CDR3 length is 18 residues. In germline, CDR1 is DFQATT, CDR2 SNEGSKA (reference sequence). CDR3 sequence (DNA): TGCAGTGCTGGTTCCTCTTTTACGACAGGCTCCTATAATTCACCCCTCCACTTT. Its translation: CSAGSSFTTGSYNSPLHF.

This clonotype was seen more than once but under ten times. The V and J genes are TRBV20-1 and TRBJ2-4; tentative D call: TRBD2 (5 bases). The CDR3 runs to 15 residues. Germline-derived CDR1 and CDR2 are DFQATT and SNEGSKA (reference sequence). Deletions cut 5 bases from V and 3 bases from J, with 17 bases between. The CDR3 DNA reads TGCAGTGCTCCCAGCGGACCATTGGGCAAAAACATTCAGTACTTC. It yields the protein CSAPSGPLGKNIQYF.

The chain's CDR3 is CSARTFRDSDYEQYF. Here the CDR3 DNA reads TGCAGTGCTAGGACGTTCCGGGACTCCGACTACGAGCAGTACTTC. The V call is TRBV20-1, the J call TRBJ2-7, with TRBD2 as a possible D gene (6 bases). Germline V gene lookup returns CDR1 DFQATT and CDR2 SNEGSKA (reference sequence). The CDR3 loop spans 15 amino acids. Trimming removed 3 bases at V and 3 bases at J, with 18 bases between.

The V and J genes are TRBV6-2 or TRBV6-3 and TRBJ2-5; 12 bases are shared with TRBD2. CDR1 is MNHEY and CDR2 is SVGEGT in the germline V gene. V was clipped by 7 bases and J by 4 bases; unmatched bases: 10. The CDR3 covers 16 residues. The CDR3: CASNQLAGGWVETQYF. The CDR3 bases are TGTGCCAGCAACCAACTAGCGGGAGGATGGGTAGAGACCCAGTACTTC.

Notes on this clonotype: One junction end disagrees with the germline gene, perhaps due to a read error. The rearrangement joins TRBV7-7 to TRBJ2-5; D not resolved. Germline CDR1 is SSHAT and CDR2 is FNYEAQ (reference sequence). There are 13 residues in the CDR3. CDR3 in amino acids: CASSPGPMETQYF. The CDR3 coding sequence is TGTGCTAGCAGCCCCGGCCCTATGGAGACCCAGTACTTC. Variable domain in full (rest from reference TRBV7-7 and TRBJ2-5): GAGVSQSPRYKVTKRGQDVTLRCDPISSHATLYWYQQALGQGPEFLTYFNYEAQPDKSGLPSDRFSAERPEGSISTLTIQRTEQRDSAMYRCASSPGPMETQYFGPGTRLLVL.

The table lists this clonotype with a few counts. CDR3 protein: CASTSLTGELFF. The CDR3 coding sequence is TGTGCCAGCACCTCTTTGACCGGGGAGCTGTTTTTT. The chain links TRBV7-9 to TRBJ2-2; D is ambiguous. The CDR3 covers 12 residues. Germline V gives CDR1 SEHNR, CDR2 FQNEAQ (reference sequence). V lost 7 bases and J lost 5, with 8 bases in between.